The 28 T cell receptor beta chains listed next were all sequenced from one sample in a study of blood T cell repertoires in COVID-19. Measured with immunoSEQ multiplex PCR; TCRdb has only the in-frame clones, and not every one. The sample lists approximately 150,000 clones, under 85% seen once, with about 1.4% in the top ten. Sequencing was done on a sample of peripheral blood. Receptors originate from a human donor in a cohort sampled during active COVID-19.

CDR3: CASSYQAGGSIDEQYF. The CDR3 DNA sequence: TGTGCCAGCAGTTACCAGGCAGGGGGATCAATAGACGAGCAGTACTTC. The rearrangement uses TRBV28 and TRBJ2-7, with 7 bases that match TRBD1. The CDR3 is made up of 16 amino acids. V trimming: 4 bases; J trimming: 5 bases; junction bases outside the gene matches: 14. Germline-derived CDR1 and CDR2 are MDHEN and SYDVKM.

The V and J genes are TRBV6-5 and TRBJ1-2; 7 bases fit TRBD1. The CDR3 has 15 amino acids. Germline assignment: CDR1 MNHEY and CDR2 SVGAGI. V dropped 0 bases and J dropped 4; count of bases not matched to a gene: 5. CDR3: CASSYSTTGFYGYTF. As DNA, the CDR3 is TGTGCCAGCAGTTACTCGACGACAGGGTTCTATGGCTACACCTTC.

The chain couples TRBV3-1 (or the pseudogene TRBV3-2) to TRBJ2-1; 12 bases map to TRBD2. V lost 4 bases, J lost 9 bases, and 4 bases stayed unmatched. The CDR3 has 14 amino acids. Germline V CDR1 and CDR2: LGHDT, YNNKEL (reference sequence). CDR3 amino acids: CASSRLAGEGEQFF. CDR3 DNA sequence: TGTGCCAGCAGCCGACTAGCGGGAGAGGGTGAGCAGTTCTTC.

The CDR3 region has the DNA TGTGCCAGCAGCGTAGGGGCGGGAATATACAATGAGCAGTTCTTC. It specifies CASSVGAGIYNEQFF. The chain recombines TRBV9 with TRBJ2-1; weak D call: TRBD2 (6 bases). The CDR3 is 15 residues long. The germline V and J ends were trimmed by 0 bases and 4 bases, with 11 bases remaining between them. Germline V gene sequence: CDR1 SGDLS, CDR2 YYNGEE.

In regard to this clone: The sample contains more than one DNA sequence encoding this CDR3. The rearrangement links TRBV6-6 to TRBJ2-7; TRBD2 agrees at 11 bases. Per germline, CDR1 MNHNY and CDR2 SVGAGI (reference sequence). The CDR3 runs to 15 residues. The V and J ends lost 2 bases and 2 bases, in that order; junction bases with no gene match: 2. The CDR3 region is CASSYGTSGTYEQYF. The CDR3 nucleotides read TGTGCCAGCAGTTACGGGACTAGCGGTACCTACGAGCAGTACTTC.

This clone was counted only a few times. The rearrangement uses TRBV6-5 and TRBJ1-5; D possibly corresponds to TRBD1 (6 bases). Trimming removed 7 bases at V and 2 bases at J, with 12 bases between. The CDR3 loop spans 14 amino acids. CDR1 is MNHEY and CDR2 is SVGAGI in the germline V gene. CDR3 residues: CASTGASGNQPQHF. Here the CDR3 DNA reads TGTGCCAGCACAGGGGCTTCGGGCAATCAGCCCCAGCATTTT.

The rearrangement uses TRBV14 and TRBJ1-3; TRBD1 agrees at 8 bases. CDR3 length: 15 amino acids. J lost 2 bases, V lost 0 bases, and 0 bases had no gene match. Germline CDR1 reads SGHDN; CDR2 reads FVKESK. CDR3 DNA: TGTGCCAGCAGCCAAGAGGACAGGGCTGGAAACACCATATATTTT. Translating gives CASSQEDRAGNTIYF. Complete variable domain (other parts from reference TRBV14 and TRBJ1-3): EAGVTQFPSHSVIEKGQTVTLRCDPISGHDNLYWYRRVMGKEIKFLLHFVKESKQDESGMPNNRFLAERTGGTYSTLKVQPAELEDSGVYFCASSQEDRAGNTIYFGEGSWLTVV.

This clone is a singleton in its sample. V and J are TRBV12-3 or TRBV12-4 and TRBJ2-3, with 7 nucleotides matching TRBD2. Trimming at V came to 8 bases and at J to 3 bases, leaving 2 bases not matched to a gene. This CDR3 spans 12 amino acids. As DNA, the CDR3 is TGTGCCAGCGGTAGCGGGACAGATACGCAGTATTTT. Amino acids: CASGSGTDTQYF.

A few counts support this clone. V and J are TRBV6-6 and TRBJ2-2; TRBD1 matches at 7 bases. Germline V CDR1 and CDR2: MNHNY, SVGAGI (reference sequence). V trimming: 6 bases; J trimming: 3 bases; junction bases outside the gene matches: 7. The CDR3 is made up of 15 amino acids. This CDR3 is CASSPGQPYTGELFF. The CDR3 DNA reads TGTGCCAGCAGCCCGGGACAGCCTTACACCGGGGAGCTGTTTTTT.

This clone was counted a single time. The chain couples TRBV28 to TRBJ1-3; 8 nucleotides match TRBD1. This CDR3 is built from 18 residues. V gave up 4 bases and J gave up 1 base; unmatched junction bases: 12. CDR1 MDHEN and CDR2 SYDVKM come from the germline V gene. The CDR3 spells CASSSTGTGRSSGNTIYF. In nucleotides, the CDR3 is TGTGCCAGCAGTTCTACCGGGACAGGTCGATCTTCTGGAAACACCATATATTTT.

This chain connects TRBV6-2 or TRBV6-3 to TRBJ2-1; 15 bases fit TRBD2. Germline V lookup: CDR1 MNHEY, CDR2 SVGEGT. V dropped 4 bases and J dropped 6; count of bases not matched to a gene: 13. The CDR3 spans 19 residues. The CDR3 loop is CASSSHRTSGRALGNEQFF. As DNA, the CDR3 is TGTGCCAGCAGTTCCCATCGGACTAGCGGGAGGGCCTTAGGCAATGAGCAGTTCTTC.

The chain combines TRBV4-2 with TRBJ1-4, with 8 bases aligning to TRBD1. V gave up 4 bases and J gave up 5 bases; unmatched junction bases: 6. There are 15 residues in the CDR3. Germline V CDR1 and CDR2: LGHNA, YNFKEQ. The CDR3 spells CASSPLGQGNEKLFF. DNA of the CDR3: TGTGCCAGCAGCCCCCTCGGACAGGGAAATGAAAAACTGTTTTTT.

This clone appeared a few times. The chain combines TRBV7-9 with TRBJ1-1, with TRBD1 matching over 7 bases. There are 13 residues in the CDR3. Germline trimming cut 0 bases from V and 10 bases from J; bases unmatched to any gene: 5. Germline-derived CDR1 and CDR2 are SEHNR and FQNEAQ (reference sequence). The DNA for the CDR3 is TGTGCCAGCAGCTTAGCGGGCCAGGGGGGAGCTTTCTTT. This sequence encodes CASSLAGQGGAFF.

V usage is TRBV2 and J usage is TRBJ1-1, with 7 bases lining up with TRBD1. This CDR3 region has 13 residues. The germline V gene has CDR1 SNHLY and CDR2 FYNNEI. V was clipped by 5 bases and J by 5 bases; unmatched bases: 5. The CDR3 loop is CASSQQGNTEAFF. CDR3 DNA: TGTGCCAGCAGTCAACAGGGGAATACTGAAGCTTTCTTT.

V usage is TRBV7-9 and J usage is TRBJ2-2, with D unresolved. The CDR3 totals 13 residues. Germline V gene data show CDR1 as SEHNR and CDR2 as FQNEAQ (reference sequence). V dropped 4 bases and J dropped 2 bases, with 5 bases sitting between them. In nucleotides, the CDR3 is TGTGCCAGCAGCTCCACTAACACCGGGGAGCTGTTTTTT. This sequence encodes CASSSTNTGELFF.

The chain recombines TRBV9 with TRBJ2-2, with a possible D match to TRBD1 (6 bases). The CDR3 spans 16 residues. The ends were cut back, 0 bases at V and 3 bases at J, with 12 bases in the middle. Germline values: CDR1 SGDLS, CDR2 YYNGEE. The CDR3 nucleotides read TGTGCCAGCAGCGTAGCTCCGACAGGTCACACCGGGGAGCTGTTTTTT. Translating it yields CASSVAPTGHTGELFF.

This clone was seen a few times. The V and J genes are TRBV29-1 and TRBJ2-7; possible D gene TRBD2, 5 bases. Germline values: CDR1 SQVTM, CDR2 ANQGSEA. The CDR3 covers 11 residues. The V gene lost 6 bases and the J gene lost 0 bases, with 6 bases spanning the gap. CDR3 residues: CSVRVSYEQYF. DNA of the CDR3: TGCAGCGTGAGGGTCTCCTACGAGCAGTACTTC.

The chain combines TRBV6-2 or TRBV6-3 with TRBJ2-7, with unresolved D. Trimming stripped 2 bases from V and 7 bases from J, with 9 bases between. This CDR3 comprises 12 residues. Germline assignment: CDR1 MNHEY and CDR2 SVGEGT. The CDR3 DNA follows: TGTGCCAGCAGTTACGGCAGGTGGGAGCAGTACTTC. Translating it yields CASSYGRWEQYF.

This clone was found a few times. The junction differs from germline at one of its ends, possibly a read error. The chain couples TRBV2 to TRBJ1-2; no definite D call. The CDR3 has 13 amino acids. Germline V CDR1 and CDR2: SNHLY, FYNNEI. CDR3 sequence: CASREGVIYGYTF. CDR3 coding DNA: TGTGCCAGCAGAGAAGGAGTGATCTATGGCTACACCTTC.

The J gene is TRBJ1-4, the V gene TRBV19; tentatively, D is TRBD1 (5 bases). CDR3 length: 16 amino acids. Trimming left V 3 bases short and J 1 base short, with 12 bases between. Per the germline V gene, CDR1 is LNHDA and CDR2 is SQIVND (reference sequence). The CDR3 loop reads CASSIGASLTNEKLFF. The CDR3 nucleotides read TGTGCCAGTAGTATTGGGGCAAGTCTAACTAATGAAAAACTGTTTTTT.

This clone came up once. The rearrangement joins TRBV7-3 to TRBJ1-1, with 8 bases fitting TRBD1. Looked up from germline, CDR1 is SGHTA and CDR2 is FQGTGA. V was pared by 2 bases and J by 8 bases, with 4 bases of the junction left unmatched. The CDR3 consists of 13 residues. CDR3 coding DNA: TGTGCCAGCAGCTTATGGGGACAGGCGGAAGCTTTCTTT. It specifies CASSLWGQAEAFF.

In DNA, the CDR3 is TGTGCCAGCAGCTTAGGTTATAGCGGGAGGTCTTACGAGCAGTACTTC. It is translated as CASSLGYSGRSYEQYF. The chain joins TRBV7-2 to TRBJ2-7, with 10 bases fitting TRBD2. The CDR3 totals 16 residues. With 1 base clipped from V and 4 bases from J, the junction kept 7 bases outside the gene matches. CDR1 and CDR2 from the germline V gene are SGHTA and FQGNSA.

This chain links TRBV7-2 with TRBJ2-5; D is unresolved. Germline V gene data show CDR1 as SGHTA and CDR2 as FQGNSA. V dropped 4 bases and J dropped 2 bases, with 8 bases sitting between them. The CDR3 sequence is 13 residues long. CDR3 DNA: TGTGCCAGCAGCTCGAGGAGTCAAGAGACCCAGTACTTC. Amino acid sequence: CASSSRSQETQYF.

This clone was picked up a small number of times. V gene TRBV3-1 (or the pseudogene TRBV3-2) combines with J gene TRBJ1-5, with D unclear. There are 15 residues in the CDR3. Germline assignment: CDR1 LGHDT and CDR2 YNNKEL (reference sequence). V was shortened by 2 bases and J by 7 bases, with 15 bases between the two germline ends. The CDR3 loop reads CASSQMPTEGQPQHF. DNA of the CDR3: TGTGCCAGCAGCCAAATGCCCACCGAGGGACAGCCCCAGCATTTT.

The chain has TRBV5-1 and TRBJ1-3, with D possibly being TRBD1 (6 bases). Per germline, CDR1 SGHRS and CDR2 YFSETQ. This CDR3 is built from 17 residues. V shed 4 bases and J shed 0 bases, with 17 bases lying between them. The CDR3 loop reads CASSTRPQGYSGNTIYF. In nucleotides, the CDR3 is TGCGCCAGCAGCACCAGACCACAGGGTTACTCTGGAAACACCATATATTTT.

The V gene is TRBV27, the J gene TRBJ2-3; 10 bases fit TRBD1. CDR1 is MNHEY, CDR2 SMNVEV, per germline (reference sequence). There are 14 residues in the CDR3. V lost 8 bases and J lost 5; bases outside the gene matches: 7. CDR3 sequence reads: CASRDRGRGDTQYF. Here the CDR3 DNA reads TGTGCCAGCCGAGACAGGGGGCGCGGAGATACGCAGTATTTT.

The chain links TRBV6-5 to TRBJ2-5; 7 nucleotides match TRBD1. Trimming took 6 bases from V and 1 from J; bases not matched to a gene: 8. Germline CDR1 and CDR2: MNHEY and SVGAGI. CDR3 length equals 15 residues. CDR3 nucleotide sequence: TGTGCCAGCAGCGCCTACACAGGGGCCCAAGAGACCCAGTACTTC. Its translation: CASSAYTGAQETQYF.

This clone was seen only a few times. CDR3 in DNA: TGTGCCAGCAGCTGGGACAGCTCTGGAAACACCATATATTTT. It codes for CASSWDSSGNTIYF. The gene calls are TRBV7-2 and TRBJ1-3, with 7 bases lining up with TRBD1. The germline V gene has CDR1 SGHTA and CDR2 FQGNSA. The V segment lost 4 bases and the J segment 0 bases; nucleotides outside the gene matches: 0. The length of the CDR3 is 14 residues.